One and the same sample provided the 25 T cell receptor beta chains below, sequenced in a study of beta chain features in type 1 diabetes. These receptors lack a known antigen. The entirety of the isolated RNA underwent reverse transcription, so expressed TCRB transcripts were sequenced. Assay used: immunoSEQ multiplex PCR; TCRdb lists only in-frame clones, some missing. The sample lists a few hundred thousand clones, 16% occurring once. General study results and limits: Across all four CD4+ subsets, people with type 1 diabetes showed modestly shorter TCRB CDR3s.

Sequencing input: naive CD4+ T cells from blood. The receptors were sampled from a man aged 25-45 years with type 1 diabetes.

This clone turned up a few times. V gene TRBV6-5 combines with J gene TRBJ2-5; D call uncertain. The V end lost 7 bases, the J end lost 5 bases, and 17 bases lay between the germline ends. The germline V gene encodes CDR1 MNHEY and CDR2 SVGAGI. The CDR3 is 14 amino acids. In nucleotides, the CDR3 is TGTGCCAGCATTTCCAGTCAGACCCGGGAGACCCAGTACTTC. This translates into CASISSQTRETQYF.

This clone was seen more than once but under ten times. The same CDR3 also results from other DNA sequences found in this sample. The rearrangement joins TRBV29-1 to TRBJ1-5; no firm D call. This CDR3 is 13 amino acids long. Trimming pared 7 bases from V and 0 bases from J, leaving 10 bases between. The germline gives CDR1 SQVTM, CDR2 ANQGSEA. The CDR3 bases are TGCAGCGCCAGACCGGATAGCAATCAGCCCCAGCATTTT. Protein product: CSARPDSNQPQHF.

V and J are TRBV15 and TRBJ2-3, with D hard to call. The CDR3 is made up of 11 amino acids. Germline V CDR1 and CDR2: LNHNV, YYDKDF (reference sequence). With 3 bases removed from V and 4 bases from J, the gap between germline ends came to 2 bases. The CDR3 region has the DNA TGTGCCACCAGCAGCGCAGATACGCAGTATTTT. It is translated as CATSSADTQYF.

J is TRBJ1-1 and V is TRBV9; D unclear. Germline loops: CDR1 SGDLS, CDR2 YYNGEE. The germline V and J ends were trimmed by 3 bases and 0 bases, with 12 bases remaining between them. The CDR3 contains 15 residues. The CDR3 region has the DNA TGTGCCAGCAGCGCCGTAGTGAGGATGAACACTGAAGCTTTCTTT. Translating gives CASSAVVRMNTEAFF.

The chain carries TRBV9 and TRBJ2-6; D gene unclear. In germline, CDR1 is SGDLS, CDR2 YYNGEE. V shed 3 bases and J shed 1 base, with 8 bases lying between them. This CDR3 region has 15 residues. CDR3 region: CASSATSSGANVLTF. As DNA, the CDR3 is TGTGCCAGCAGCGCTACATCTTCTGGGGCCAACGTCCTGACTTTC.

This clone was seen a handful of times. The chain joins TRBV10-3 to TRBJ2-1, with 10 bases fitting TRBD2. CDR1 is ENHRY, CDR2 SYGVKD, per germline. The V and J ends lost 2 bases and 2 bases, in that order; junction bases with no gene match: 6. CDR3 length: 17 amino acids. CDR3 amino acids: CAISETRTSGPYNEQFF. The CDR3, as DNA: TGTGCCATCAGTGAGACGAGGACTAGCGGTCCCTACAATGAGCAGTTCTTC.

This clone was counted a few times. Sequence at one end of the junction differs from germline and may be a read error. This chain connects TRBV13 to TRBJ2-7, with D maybe TRBD2 (5 bases). The length of the CDR3 is 15 residues. CDR1 is PRHDT, CDR2 FYEKMQ, per germline (reference sequence). The CDR3 is CASSPTWTPSNEQYF. CDR3 nucleotides: TGTGCCAGCAGCCCAACGTGGACTCCCTCCAACGAGCAGTACTTC.

This clone came up a few times. The chain combines TRBV15 with TRBJ1-2; D is unclear. Trimming shortened V by 3 bases and J by 8 bases, and 13 bases separated the two germline ends. The germline V gene has CDR1 LNHNV and CDR2 YYDKDF (reference sequence). The CDR3 has 13 amino acids. CDR3 bases: TGTGCCACCAGCAGGGACCAGAATATAGGCTACACCTTC. Translation gives CATSRDQNIGYTF.

The genes are TRBV7-2 and TRBJ2-5; a possible D gene is TRBD1 (6 bases). The CDR3 has 12 amino acids. V lost 5 bases and J 5 bases, leaving 9 bases between the germline ends. Per the germline V gene, CDR1 is SGHTA and CDR2 is FQGNSA. Here the CDR3 reads CASSRQDETQYF. CDR3 nucleotide sequence: TGTGCCAGCAGCCGACAGGACGAGACCCAGTACTTC.

The chain has TRBV9 and TRBJ2-4, with TRBD2 matching over 12 bases. This CDR3 is built from 15 residues. The V gene end was trimmed by 4 bases and the J gene end by 3 bases; junction bases not matched to a gene: 2. Germline V gene data show CDR1 as SGDLS and CDR2 as YYNGEE. CDR3 DNA sequence: TGTGCCAGCAGCCGACTAGCGGGAGACAAAAACATTCAGTACTTC. This encodes CASSRLAGDKNIQYF.

This clone was counted only a few times. This sequence joins TRBV25-1 and TRBJ2-6; D is unresolved. Germline loops: CDR1 MGHDK, CDR2 SYGVNS. Between the trimmed V and J ends, which lost 5 bases and 2 bases, there was a span of 4 bases. The CDR3 length is 13 residues. The CDR3 DNA reads as TGTGCCAGCAGTCGGGCTGGGGCCAACGTCCTGACTTTC. This sequence encodes CASSRAGANVLTF.

This clone was recorded a few times. J is TRBJ2-1 and V is TRBV15; TRBD2 matches at 8 bases. V lost 3 bases and J lost 6; bases outside the gene matches: 10. Per the germline V gene, CDR1 is LNHNV and CDR2 is YYDKDF (reference sequence). The CDR3 contains 16 residues. The DNA of the CDR3 is TGTGCCACCAGCAGTCGAAGCGGGAGTGAGAGCAATGAGCAGTTCTTC. Protein product: CATSSRSGSESNEQFF.

The chain has TRBV27 and TRBJ2-7, with a possible D match to TRBD2 (5 bases). Per germline, CDR1 MNHEY and CDR2 SMNVEV (reference sequence). Trimming cost V 2 bases and J 1 base, with 12 bases left between them. The CDR3 sequence is 15 residues long. The CDR3 is CASSLGLSLSYEQYF. CDR3 in DNA: TGTGCCAGCAGTTTAGGACTGTCCCTATCCTACGAGCAGTACTTC.

The chain couples TRBV4-2 to TRBJ2-1; 7 bases are shared with TRBD2. This CDR3 comprises 16 residues. V lost 4 bases, J lost 5 bases, and 11 bases stayed unmatched. Germline assignment: CDR1 LGHNA and CDR2 YNFKEQ. The CDR3, as DNA: TGTGCCAGCAGCCTGGAGCCTGATCGGGGGGACAATGAGCAGTTCTTC. Its translation: CASSLEPDRGDNEQFF.

This rearrangement joins TRBV28 to TRBJ2-1, with D tentatively TRBD2 (5 bases). The CDR3 covers 13 residues. The V gene's germline CDR1 is MDHEN and CDR2 SYDVKM. V gave up 5 bases and J gave up 4 bases, with 9 bases separating them. The CDR3 bases are TGTGCCAGCAGTCAAGACTATTACAATGAGCAGTTCTTC. Protein: CASSQDYYNEQFF.

This clone showed up just a few times. V usage is TRBV5-4 and J usage is TRBJ2-1; the D is unclear. Germline values: CDR1 SGHNT, CDR2 YYREEE (reference sequence). Trimming pared 5 bases from V and 13 bases from J, leaving 16 bases between. CDR3 size: 12 residues. Written as DNA, the CDR3 is TGTGCCAGCAGTCCAACCTCGGGTCCCCAGTTCTTC. Encoded protein: CASSPTSGPQFF.

In this sample, this clone turned up a few times. The V and J genes are TRBV5-5 and TRBJ2-6; no reliable D call. Germline V gene lookup returns CDR1 SGHKS and CDR2 YYEKEE (reference sequence). Trimming removed 4 bases at V and 0 bases at J, with 14 bases between. There are 17 residues in the CDR3. CDR3 sequence: CASSQTVTASGANVLTF. The CDR3 coding sequence is TGTGCCAGCAGCCAAACCGTCACGGCCTCTGGGGCCAACGTCCTGACTTTC.

The V and J genes are TRBV29-1 and TRBJ1-5, with no clear D. CDR3 length: 13 residues. V was pared by 5 bases and J by 3 bases, with 11 bases between. Germline CDR1 and CDR2: SQVTM and ANQGSEA. CDR3 DNA: TGCAGCGTTTTATCAGGTTACAATCAGCCCCAGCATTTT. Translation gives CSVLSGYNQPQHF.

The rearrangement joins TRBV7-3 to TRBJ2-7; 8 bases align to TRBD2. V lost 3 bases and J lost 3; bases outside the gene matches: 4. This CDR3 is 14 amino acids long. Germline CDR1 and CDR2: SGHTA and FQGTGA. DNA of the CDR3: TGTGCCAGCAGCTTTACGGGAGGGGACTACGAGCAGTACTTC. Translation: CASSFTGGDYEQYF.

V is TRBV7-2 and J is TRBJ2-7; 7 bases match TRBD1. Losses at the gene ends were 5 bases for V and 2 bases for J; bases not matched to a gene: 9. The CDR3 length is 15 residues. Germline V lookup: CDR1 SGHTA, CDR2 FQGNSA. CDR3 residues: CASSRTPGQTYEQYF. The CDR3 DNA reads TGTGCCAGCAGCCGCACCCCGGGACAGACCTACGAGCAGTACTTC. The whole variable domain, filled in from reference TRBV7-2 and TRBJ2-7, reads GAGVSQSPSNKVTEKGKDVELRCDPISGHTALYWYRQSLGQGLEFLIYFQGNSAPDKSGLPSDRFSAERTGGSVSTLTIQRTQQEDSAVYLCASSRTPGQTYEQYFGPGTRLTVT.

The CDR3 spells CASSLAGLETQYF. CDR3 nucleotides: TGTGCCAGCAGTTTAGCGGGGTTAGAGACCCAGTACTTC. The V gene is TRBV28, the J gene TRBJ2-5, with D possibly being TRBD2 (6 bases). Germline lookup yields CDR1 MDHEN and CDR2 SYDVKM. CDR3 length: 13 residues. The V end was cut by 2 bases, the J end by 4 bases, with 8 bases between.

This clone was seen only a few times. This chain links TRBV5-1 with TRBJ2-2; D gene ambiguous. V was trimmed by 4 bases and J by 1 base, leaving 11 bases between them. This CDR3 region has 15 residues. Germline CDR1 SGHRS, CDR2 YFSETQ. CDR3 bases: TGCGCCAGCAGCCGCCCTGACGGGAACACCGGGGAGCTGTTTTTT. This gives the protein CASSRPDGNTGELFF.

This clone occurred a few times. This sequence joins TRBV29-1 and TRBJ2-7; D is possibly TRBD2 (5 bases). The CDR3 is 12 amino acids. Germline loops: CDR1 SQVTM, CDR2 ANQGSEA. Between the trimmed V and J ends, which lost 4 bases and 0 bases, there was a span of 7 bases. In DNA, the CDR3 is TGCAGCGTTGCCCGGGACTCCTACGAGCAGTACTTC. Residues: CSVARDSYEQYF.

This chain connects TRBV6-1 to TRBJ1-1, with a possible D match to TRBD1 (5 bases). Deletions cut 3 bases from V and 1 base from J, with 12 bases between. CDR1 is MNHNS and CDR2 is SASEGT in the germline V gene. This CDR3 has 15 amino acids. This chain's CDR3 is CASSEGGRPNTEAFF. The CDR3, as DNA: TGTGCCAGCAGTGAGGGGGGACGGCCGAACACTGAAGCTTTCTTT.

This clone was counted a few times. The CDR3 spells CAWSGASGARYEQYF. The CDR3 DNA is TGTGCCTGGAGTGGGGCTAGCGGAGCCCGCTACGAGCAGTACTTC. The rearrangement links TRBV30 to TRBJ2-7, with TRBD2 matching over 7 bases. Germline V CDR1 and CDR2: GTSNPN, SVGIG (reference sequence). V shed 1 base, J shed 3 bases, and the junction held 9 bases outside the gene matches. The CDR3 has 15 amino acids.